This T cell receptor (beta chain) was sequenced during a study of blood T cell repertoires in COVID-19. Overall study context: The cDNA or gDNA used as material had been derived from T cells, B-cell-depleted T cells, or PBMCs.

Authors' processing steps: Reference gene primers were amplified, and this amplification served to estimate nucleated cell counts. The repertoire was sequenced with immunoSEQ multiplex PCR; TCRdb's copy has only in-frame clones and lacks some. V and J calls and clone size are copied from that table; D and trimming were computed from the DNA. The repertoire consists of nearly 250,000 clones, with roughly 88% occurring once and the leading ten covering approximately 6%. V dropped 3 bases and J dropped 4 bases, with 19 bases sitting between them. CDR3 length: 16 amino acids. The germline gives CDR1 SGDLS, CDR2 YYNGEE.

The source of this sequence is a woman aged 80 or over with COVID-19, enrolled during active disease. The chain has TRBV9 and TRBJ1-2, with D perhaps TRBD1 (6 bases). The sample taken for sequencing was peripheral blood. The CDR3 nucleotides read TGTGCCAGCAGCGGTAAAGACAGGAAATCTAGCTATGGCTACACCTTC. It is translated as CASSGKDRKSSYGYTF.